The 23 T cell receptor beta chains given below trace back to one sample, sequenced in a study of neurological immune-mediated disorders. Each CDR3 protein is one row after TCRdb ran MiXCR on the 5' RACE reads. This repertoire shows around 65,000 distinct CDR3 sequences, more than 4.5% found once; its top ten account for roughly 5%. The specimen sequenced was PBMCs. These receptors were obtained from a human donor with multiple sclerosis. The donor label of this sample is uncertain.

This clonotype showed up many times. The chain combines TRBV4-1 with TRBJ2-2; tentatively, D is TRBD2 (5 bases). Germline values: CDR1 MGHRA, CDR2 YSYEKL. V was clipped by 0 bases and J by 6 bases, with 11 bases between them. The CDR3 is 15 amino acids. In nucleotides, the CDR3 is TGCGCCAGCAGCCAAGAGGGAGCTAGCCCCGGGGAGCTGTTTTTT. Amino acid sequence: CASSQEGASPGELFF.

This clonotype showed up many times. The chain is built from TRBV10-3 and TRBJ1-1, with 7 positions matching TRBD1. V dropped 3 bases and J dropped 11; count of bases not matched to a gene: 18. Germline V gene data show CDR1 as ENHRY and CDR2 as SYGVKD. This CDR3 is built from 16 residues. The CDR3 DNA reads TGTGCCATCAGTGACACCTCCCGGACAGGTCCCTACGGGGCTTTCTTT. This gives the protein CAISDTSRTGPYGAFF.

On this clonotype: A much larger clone differs from this one at a single base, so this may be a read error. V usage is TRBV11-2 and J usage is TRBJ1-1, with D unclear. Trimming cost V 5 bases and J 6 bases, with 10 bases left between them. The germline gives CDR1 SGHAT, CDR2 FQNNGV. This CDR3 is built from 12 residues. The CDR3 region has the DNA TGTGCCAGCAGCCCACGGAGGGCTGAAGCTTTCTTT. Protein: CASSPRRAEAFF. The full variable domain, completed using reference TRBV11-2 and TRBJ1-1, is EAGVAQSPRYKIIEKRQSVAFWCNPISGHATLYWYQQILGQGPKLLIQFQNNGVVDDSQLPKDRFSAERLKGVDSTLKIQPAKLEDSAVYLCASSPRRAEAFFGQGTRLTVV.

This rearrangement joins TRBV20-1 to TRBJ2-2, with a possible D match to TRBD1 (6 bases). CDR3 length: 14 residues. Between the trimmed V and J ends, which lost 3 bases and 4 bases, there was a span of 12 bases. Germline values: CDR1 DFQATT, CDR2 SNEGSKA (reference sequence). The CDR3 region has the DNA TGCAGTGCTAGTTTAACAGGGCGCACCGGGGAGCTGTTTTTT. It yields the protein CSASLTGRTGELFF.

There are many counts of this clonotype. This rearrangement joins TRBV10-3 to TRBJ2-3; no clear D gene. The germline gives CDR1 ENHRY, CDR2 SYGVKD. Trimming pared 0 bases from V and 1 base from J, leaving 2 bases between. This CDR3 region has 13 residues. This CDR3 is CAISESGTDTQYF. The CDR3 DNA follows: TGTGCCATCAGTGAGTCAGGCACAGATACGCAGTATTTT.

This clonotype was detected many times. The chain uses TRBV2 and TRBJ2-5; no clear D gene. Germline CDR1 and CDR2: SNHLY and FYNNEI. Trimming removed 3 bases from V and 4 bases from J, with 9 bases in between. This CDR3 comprises 13 residues. The chain's CDR3 is CASSELELETQYF. The CDR3 nucleotides are TGTGCCAGCAGTGAGCTCGAGCTAGAGACCCAGTACTTC.

This clonotype came up many times. The chain joins TRBV20-1 to TRBJ1-2; unclear D gene. The germline V gene has CDR1 DFQATT and CDR2 SNEGSKA (reference sequence). CDR3 size: 14 residues. With 0 bases removed from V and 4 bases from J, the gap between germline ends came to 12 bases. Here the CDR3 DNA reads TGCAGTGCTAGAGATTTAAGGAATCGCTATGGCTACACCTTC. This encodes CSARDLRNRYGYTF.

This clonotype came up many times. V usage is TRBV5-5 and J usage is TRBJ2-1; no firm D call. V was clipped by 0 bases and J by 0 bases, with 7 bases between them. The CDR3 has 15 amino acids. Germline loops: CDR1 SGHKS, CDR2 YYEKEE (reference sequence). The CDR3 spells CASSLVGSSYNEQFF. CDR3 DNA sequence: TGTGCCAGCAGCTTGGTGGGCAGCTCCTACAATGAGCAGTTCTTC. The complete variable domain, with remaining parts taken from reference TRBV5-5 and TRBJ2-1, reads DAGVTQSPTHLIKTRGQQVTLRCSPISGHKSVSWYQQVLGQGPQFIFQYYEKEERGRGNFPDRFSARQFPNYSSELNVNALLLGDSALYLCASSLVGSSYNEQFFGPGTRLTVL.

This clonotype was counted a few times. The J gene is TRBJ2-7, the V gene TRBV29-1, with 8 bases fitting TRBD2. Germline lookup yields CDR1 SQVTM and CDR2 ANQGSEA. V was pared by 4 bases and J by 2 bases, with 7 bases of the junction left unmatched. This CDR3 has 14 amino acids. The CDR3 is CSVVPAGGTYEQYF. The CDR3 region has the DNA TGCAGCGTTGTTCCGGCGGGAGGAACCTACGAGCAGTACTTC.

This clonotype was seen ten or more times. The chain carries TRBV20-1 and TRBJ2-7; 7 nucleotides align to TRBD2. V shed 2 bases and J 0 bases; nucleotides not matched to a gene: 4. The germline gives CDR1 DFQATT, CDR2 SNEGSKA (reference sequence). The CDR3 spans 14 residues. CDR3 in DNA: TGCAGTGCTAGAAGGGGCGGGAGCTCCTACGAGCAGTACTTC. Translating it yields CSARRGGSSYEQYF.

This clonotype was counted ten times or more. An end of the junction does not agree with germline; a read error may underlie this. The rearrangement joins TRBV4-1 to TRBJ2-1; TRBD1 matches 11 bases. Germline V CDR1 and CDR2: MGHRA, YSYEKL. The CDR3 contains 15 residues. The CDR3 here is CASSLDRGLGNEQFF. The DNA for the CDR3 is TGTGCCAGCAGTTTGGACAGGGGGCTGGGGAATGAGCAGTTCTTC.

This clonotype has ten or more counts. The chain recombines TRBV6-2 or TRBV6-3 with TRBJ1-6; no firm D call. This CDR3 has 13 residues. Between the trimmed V and J ends, which lost 6 bases and 6 bases, there was a span of 9 bases. The germline gives CDR1 MNHEY, CDR2 SVGEGT. Written as DNA, the CDR3 is TGTGCCAGCAGCCAGGTTCCTAATTCACCCCTCCACTTT. Its protein is CASSQVPNSPLHF.

In this sample, this clonotype turned up many times. The chain combines TRBV20-1 with TRBJ2-3; 9 bases line up with TRBD2. Germline lookup yields CDR1 DFQATT and CDR2 SNEGSKA (reference sequence). This CDR3 region has 15 residues. V lost 6 bases and J lost 3; bases outside the gene matches: 10. DNA of the CDR3: TGCAGTGCAAGACCTAGCGGGGCCGGGACAGATACGCAGTATTTT. It translates to CSARPSGAGTDTQYF.

This clonotype was picked up many times. V gene TRBV20-1 combines with J gene TRBJ2-2; 8 nucleotides match TRBD1. The J segment lost 6 bases and the V segment lost 4 bases, leaving 7 bases of the junction unmatched. Germline V gene sequence: CDR1 DFQATT, CDR2 SNEGSKA (reference sequence). The CDR3 loop spans 14 amino acids. The DNA of the CDR3 is TGCAGTGCTAACGACAGGGGCTCGGCCGGGGAGCTGTTTTTT. This sequence encodes CSANDRGSAGELFF.

This clonotype showed up many times. This rearrangement joins TRBV5-4 to TRBJ1-6; D call uncertain. This CDR3 is built from 13 residues. Looked up from germline, CDR1 is SGHNT and CDR2 is YYREEE (reference sequence). Trimming took off 0 bases at V and 10 bases at J, with 8 bases between the two ends. CDR3 amino acids: CASSLEAHSPLHF. DNA of the CDR3: TGTGCCAGCAGCTTGGAGGCACACTCACCCCTCCACTTT.

This clonotype was recorded at least ten times. J is TRBJ2-2 and V is TRBV9; 8 nucleotides align to TRBD1. J was trimmed by 3 bases and V by 3 bases; bases with no gene match: 10. The CDR3 runs to 17 residues. Germline values: CDR1 SGDLS, CDR2 YYNGEE. DNA of the CDR3: TGTGCCAGCAGCGCCCGGGTACAGGGGGTCCACACCGGGGAGCTGTTTTTT. Protein product: CASSARVQGVHTGELFF.

Ten or more counts support this clonotype. This chain uses TRBV7-7 with TRBJ2-3; 9 bases fit TRBD1. CDR1 and CDR2 from the germline V gene are SSHAT and FNYEAQ (reference sequence). CDR3 length: 14 amino acids. J gave up 4 bases and V 5 bases, and 4 bases lay outside the gene matches. The CDR3 sequence is CASSPGQGSDTQYF. CDR3 DNA sequence: TGTGCCAGCAGCCCAGGACAGGGGTCAGATACGCAGTATTTT.

In its sample, this clonotype was seen many times. The chain combines TRBV20-1 with TRBJ2-1; 11 bases agree with TRBD2. V shed 0 bases, J shed 4 bases, and the junction held 11 bases outside the gene matches. Looked up from germline, CDR1 is DFQATT and CDR2 is SNEGSKA (reference sequence). The CDR3 is 18 amino acids. CDR3 sequence: CSARDRSSGGAAYNEQFF. CDR3 DNA sequence: TGCAGTGCTAGAGATCGGAGTAGCGGGGGGGCGGCGTACAATGAGCAGTTCTTC.

This clonotype showed up many times. J is TRBJ2-1 and V is TRBV4-1; 11 bases fit TRBD2. Germline CDR1 reads MGHRA; CDR2 reads YSYEKL. The length of the CDR3 is 14 residues. V dropped 1 base and J dropped 9; count of bases not matched to a gene: 2. CDR3 sequence: CASSQVAGGSEQFF. DNA for the CDR3: TGCGCCAGCAGCCAAGTAGCGGGGGGGAGTGAGCAGTTCTTC.

In its sample, this clonotype was seen many times. The V gene is TRBV9, the J gene TRBJ2-1, with D perhaps matching TRBD1 (6 bases). The V gene's germline CDR1 is SGDLS and CDR2 YYNGEE. V was pared by 2 bases and J by 10 bases, with 19 bases between. This CDR3 comprises 15 residues. The CDR3 region is CASSVRRGRLSEQFF. Written as DNA, the CDR3 is TGTGCCAGCAGCGTTCGCAGGGGCCGTTTAAGCGAGCAGTTCTTC.

This clonotype was observed a handful of times. The genes are TRBV4-3 and TRBJ2-3, with 13 bases aligning to TRBD2. From germline, CDR1 is LGHNA and CDR2 YSLEER. The CDR3 contains 19 residues. The ends lost 5 bases at V and 0 bases at J; junction bases unmatched: 11. The chain's CDR3 is CASSSRLAGGPLSTDTQYF. CDR3 coding DNA: TGCGCCAGCAGCTCGAGACTAGCGGGGGGACCGTTAAGCACAGATACGCAGTATTTT.

The sample holds many counts of this clonotype. This chain joins TRBV4-1 and TRBJ2-1, with D unclear. Germline V CDR1 and CDR2: MGHRA, YSYEKL. The CDR3 sequence is 13 residues long. V was trimmed by 4 bases and J by 9 bases, leaving 13 bases between them. DNA of the CDR3: TGCGCCAGCAGCCCCCCTTTCAGGACTGAGCAGTTCTTC. It translates to CASSPPFRTEQFF.

This clonotype occurred many times. The chain couples TRBV20-1 to TRBJ2-3, with D hard to call. The CDR3 has 13 amino acids. CDR1 DFQATT and CDR2 SNEGSKA come from the germline V gene (reference sequence). V was cut by 5 bases and J by 2 bases, with 11 bases left in between. The CDR3 loop reads CSASEAPTDTQYF. Here the CDR3 DNA reads TGCAGTGCTTCTGAGGCACCCACAGATACGCAGTATTTT.